This T cell receptor (beta chain) came from a study of radiation and T cells in renal cell carcinoma. Study-level findings and limits: Top tumor clonotypes rose in blood 2 weeks post-radiation, then contracted.

Sequencing was performed with immunoSEQ multiplex PCR; in TCRdb, only in-frame clones are kept and a portion is missing. The sample lists 100,000 to 150,000 clones; approximately 78% were seen once. On this clone: Its matching antigen is unknown.

Time point denoted: baseline pretreatment blood. Noted treatment: 15 Gy SBRT to primary tumor, nephrectomy 4 weeks later. This CDR3 is 16 amino acids long. Trimming removed 3 bases from V and 3 bases from J; junction bases left unmatched: 7. Germline V gene sequence: CDR1 SGDLS, CDR2 YYNGEE. V gene TRBV9 combines with J gene TRBJ1-3; 9 bases map to TRBD1. The sample in question was blood, obtained from a patient whose treatment included radiotherapy and nephrectomy. The clonotype originates from a woman aged 55-70 years with renal cell carcinoma. CDR3 in DNA: TGTGCCAGCAGCGCGGGGGGACAGGGTAATGGAAACACCATATATTTT. This gives the protein CASSAGGQGNGNTIYF.